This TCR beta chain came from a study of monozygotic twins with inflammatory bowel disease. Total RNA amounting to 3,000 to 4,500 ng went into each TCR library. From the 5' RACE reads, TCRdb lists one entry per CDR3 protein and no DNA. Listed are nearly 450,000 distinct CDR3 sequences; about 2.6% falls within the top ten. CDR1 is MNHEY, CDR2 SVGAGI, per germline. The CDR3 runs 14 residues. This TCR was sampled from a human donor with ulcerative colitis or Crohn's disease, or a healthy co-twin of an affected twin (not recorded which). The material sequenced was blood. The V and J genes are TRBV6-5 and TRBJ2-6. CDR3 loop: CASSYAFGANVLTF.